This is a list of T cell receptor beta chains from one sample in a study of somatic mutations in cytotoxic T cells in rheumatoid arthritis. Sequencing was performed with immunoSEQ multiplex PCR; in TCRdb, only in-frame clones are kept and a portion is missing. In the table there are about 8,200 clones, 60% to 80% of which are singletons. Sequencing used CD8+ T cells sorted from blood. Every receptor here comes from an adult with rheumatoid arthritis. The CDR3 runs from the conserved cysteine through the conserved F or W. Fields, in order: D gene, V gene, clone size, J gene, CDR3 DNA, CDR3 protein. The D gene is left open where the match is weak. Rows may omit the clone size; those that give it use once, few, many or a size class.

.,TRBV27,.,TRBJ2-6,TGTGCCAGCAGCAATACAGGGCTCTCTGGGGCCAACGTCCTGACTTTC,CASSNTGLSGANVLTF
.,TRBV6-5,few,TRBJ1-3,TGTGCCAGCAGCCAGACAGACTACTCTGGAAACACCATATATTTT,CASSQTDYSGNTIYF
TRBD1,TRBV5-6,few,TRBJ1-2,TGTGCCAGCAGTATCGTGGACAGGGAGGATAACTATGGCTACACCTTC,CASSIVDREDNYGYTF
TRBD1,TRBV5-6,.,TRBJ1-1,TGTGCCAGCAGCTTGGTACAGGGGGCAGCTGAAGCTTTCTTT,CASSLVQGAAEAFF
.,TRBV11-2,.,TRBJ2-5,TGTGCCAGCAGCATAGGAGGGCAAGAGACCCAGTACTTC,CASSIGGQETQYF
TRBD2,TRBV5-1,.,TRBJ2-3,TGCGCCAGCAGCTTAAATGTATTGCGGCGGGGAGGGGATACGCAGTATTTT,CASSLNVLRRGGDTQYF
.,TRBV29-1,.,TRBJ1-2,TGCAGCGTTGAAGATCCGGTGGGGGACTATGGCTACACCTTC,CSVEDPVGDYGYTF
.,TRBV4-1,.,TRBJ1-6,TGCGCCAGCAGCCCTGTTACAAGCTCCTATAATTCACCCCTCCACTTT,CASSPVTSSYNSPLHF
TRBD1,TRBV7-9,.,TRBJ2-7,TGTGCCAGCAGCTCAGGGATAGGACAGGGGGCCTACGAGCAGTACTTC,CASSSGIGQGAYEQYF
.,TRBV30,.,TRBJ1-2,TGTGCCTGGACAGGGGATGACTATGGCTACACCTTC,CAWTGDDYGYTF
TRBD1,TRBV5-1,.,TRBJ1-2,TGCGCCAGCAGCTTTACAGGGGGCTCCCTCTATGGCTACACCTTC,CASSFTGGSLYGYTF
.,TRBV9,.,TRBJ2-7,TGTGCCAGCAGCGTAGACTGGCCAAGCTCCTACGAGCAGTACTTC,CASSVDWPSSYEQYF
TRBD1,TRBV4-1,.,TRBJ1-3,TGCGCCAGCAGCCAAGACCCAGGGGGAACTGGAAACACCATATATTTT,CASSQDPGGTGNTIYF
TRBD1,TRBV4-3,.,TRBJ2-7,TGCGCCAGCAGCCAAACTACCGGGACAGGGCCCTACGAGCAGTACTTC,CASSQTTGTGPYEQYF